A selection of T cell receptor beta chains follows, all from one sample in a study of cytomegalovirus exposure and HLA in healthy donors. Clones were sequenced by immunoSEQ multiplex PCR, and TCRdb holds only the in-frame ones, with some missing. The repertoire holds around 67,000 clones, around 61% seen once, with 3% in the top ten. The source material was PBMCs. These TCRs come from a woman aged 50 to 60 in good health and CMV-seronegative. Each CDR3 is given with its conserved first and last residue. The D gene is left open where the match is weak. Expanded clones are given a class, and other clones once, few, many or no size at all.

v_gene	j_gene	d_gene	abundance	CDR3aa	CDR3nt
TRBV5-4	TRBJ1-1	NA	once	CASSLGGTNTEAFF	TGTGCCAGCAGCTTGGGAGGAACCAACACTGAAGCTTTCTTT
TRBV5-1	TRBJ2-7	TRBD2	few	CASSFLAGASEQYF	TGCGCCAGCAGCTTCCTAGCGGGAGCGTCCGAGCAGTACTTC
TRBV7-8	TRBJ1-2	NA	NA	CASNQGFDYGYTF	TGTGCCAGCAACCAGGGGTTCGACTATGGCTACACCTTC
TRBV29-1	TRBJ1-2	TRBD1	few	CSVGQGAGNYGYTF	TGCAGCGTTGGTCAGGGGGCTGGTAACTATGGCTACACCTTC
TRBV6-5	TRBJ2-7	NA	NA	CASSYDHGAYEQYF	TGTGCCAGCAGTTACGATCACGGTGCCTACGAGCAGTACTTC
TRBV12-1	TRBJ1-1	NA	NA	CARTGTANTEAFF	TGTGCCAGGACAGGGACAGCGAACACTGAAGCTTTCTTT
TRBV6-1	TRBJ2-6	NA	NA	CASDIVLGANVLTF	TGTGCCAGCGACATTGTTCTCGGGGCCAACGTCCTGACTTTC
TRBV9	TRBJ2-5	NA	NA	CASSSPPRRETQYF	TGTGCCAGCAGCTCCCCCCCGAGGCGGGAGACCCAGTACTTC
TRBV19	TRBJ1-5	TRBD1	NA	CASSIDRGKKHF	TGTGCCAGTAGTATTGACAGGGGGAAAAAGCATTTT
TRBV5-6	TRBJ1-4	TRBD1	NA	CASSLRVDRGGEKLFF	TGTGCCAGCAGCTTGAGGGTGGACAGGGGTGGTGAAAAACTGTTTTTT
TRBV5-1	TRBJ2-3	TRBD2	NA	CASSLAGLVADTQYF	TGCGCCAGCAGCTTGGCGGGACTAGTCGCAGATACGCAGTATTTT
TRBV5-1	TRBJ1-1	TRBD1	NA	CASSLDRQGALRANTEAFF	TGCGCCAGCAGCTTGGATCGGCAGGGGGCGCTTCGGGCGAACACTGAAGCTTTCTTT
TRBV5-6	TRBJ2-3	TRBD1	few	CASSSRTGTDTQYF	TGTGCCAGCAGTAGTCGGACAGGGACAGATACGCAGTATTTT
TRBV9	TRBJ1-1	NA	few	CASSTGTPNTEAFF	TGTGCCAGCAGCACCGGGACACCGAACACTGAAGCTTTCTTT
TRBV5-1	TRBJ2-1	TRBD1	NA	CASSPWTGGRNEQFF	TGCGCCAGCAGCCCATGGACAGGGGGTAGGAATGAGCAGTTCTTC
TRBV4-1	TRBJ2-1	TRBD2	NA	CASSQDGRRLAGVGPYNEQFF	TGCGCCAGCAGCCAAGATGGGAGGAGACTAGCGGGAGTGGGGCCCTACAATGAGCAGTTCTTC
TRBV11-3	TRBJ2-7	NA	NA	CASSPPRDTHYEQYF	TGTGCCAGCAGCCCCCCCCGGGACACGCACTACGAGCAGTACTTC
TRBV5-4	TRBJ2-1	TRBD2	NA	CASSPPGGRGNEQFF	TGTGCCAGCAGCCCCCCGGGCGGGAGAGGCAATGAGCAGTTCTTC
TRBV7-2	TRBJ1-5	NA	NA	CASSLVAPTGQPQHF	TGTGCCAGCAGCTTAGTAGCTCCTACGGGGCAGCCCCAGCATTTT
TRBV9	TRBJ2-1	NA	NA	CASSAGLGFGWYNEQFF	TGTGCCAGCAGCGCCGGCCTAGGATTTGGTTGGTACAATGAGCAGTTCTTC
TRBV5-1	TRBJ1-5	NA	NA	CASSLGAHNQPQHF	TGCGCCAGCAGCTTGGGGGCCCACAATCAGCCCCAGCATTTT
TRBV27	TRBJ2-7	NA	NA	CASSSQGPFSEQYF	TGTGCCAGCAGTTCTCAGGGGCCCTTCTCCGAGCAGTACTTC
TRBV5-4	TRBJ1-4	TRBD1	NA	CASSPQGATNEKLFF	TGTGCCAGCAGTCCACAGGGGGCAACTAATGAAAAACTGTTTTTT
TRBV7-3	TRBJ2-5	NA	NA	CASSLLLGEGAQYF	TGTGCCAGCAGCTTATTGCTCGGGGAGGGGGCCCAGTACTTC
TRBV21-1	TRBJ2-1	NA	NA	CASTNRKSSGIDGSYNEQFF	TGTGCCAGCACTAACCGGAAGAGTAGCGGGATTGATGGCTCCTACAATGAGCAGTTCTTC
TRBV7-6	TRBJ2-2	TRBD2	NA	CASSPTGGREGHSGELFF	TGTGCCAGCAGCCCCACTGGGGGTCGGGAGGGCCATTCCGGGGAGCTGTTTTTT
TRBV18	TRBJ2-1	TRBD2	NA	CASSPGIPGGPQEQFF	TGTGCCAGCTCACCAGGAATCCCGGGAGGGCCCCAGGAGCAGTTCTTC
TRBV5-6	TRBJ1-5	NA	few	CASSLGLHNQPQHF	TGTGCCAGCAGCCTGGGACTTCACAATCAGCCCCAGCATTTT
TRBV7-2	TRBJ2-7	TRBD2	few	CASSLEAGGYEQYF	TGTGCCAGCAGCTTAGAAGCGGGAGGCTACGAGCAGTACTTC
TRBV6-6	TRBJ1-2	NA	once	CASSQDSNYGYTF	TGTGCCAGCAGTCAGGACAGCAACTATGGCTACACCTTC
TRBV29-1	TRBJ2-3	TRBD2	NA	CSVRGRAKDTQYF	TGCAGCGTTCGAGGGAGGGCCAAAGATACGCAGTATTTT
TRBV19	TRBJ2-3	NA	NA	CASKASAYTSTDTQYF	TGTGCCAGTAAGGCTAGCGCGTATACTAGCACAGATACGCAGTATTTT
TRBV6-5	TRBJ1-1	NA	NA	CASSYGGGFSTEAFF	TGTGCCAGCAGTTACGGCGGGGGTTTTAGCACTGAAGCTTTCTTT
TRBV5-1	TRBJ1-1	TRBD1	NA	CASSENRGMNTEAFF	TGCGCCAGCAGTGAGAACAGGGGAATGAACACTGAAGCTTTCTTT
TRBV10-3	TRBJ1-2	NA	NA	CAAAGQQGLFGGGYTF	TGTGCCGCCGCCGGACAACAGGGCCTCTTTGGTGGTGGCTACACCTTC
TRBV6-5	TRBJ1-2	TRBD1	many	CASSWTGRDGYTF	TGTGCCAGCAGTTGGACAGGGCGGGATGGCTACACCTTC
TRBV29-1	TRBJ2-6	NA	NA	CSVGDTNVLTF	TGCAGCGTTGGGGACACCAACGTCCTGACTTTC
TRBV28	TRBJ1-2	NA	NA	CASSLTYYGYTF	TGTGCCAGCAGTTTGACTTACTATGGCTACACCTTC
TRBV7-2	TRBJ2-1	NA	NA	CASSWGVVVNEQFF	TGTGCCAGCAGCTGGGGAGTGGTGGTAAATGAGCAGTTCTTC
TRBV4-1	TRBJ1-2	NA	few	CASSQDLRRFNGYTF	TGCGCCAGCAGCCAAGATTTGAGGAGATTCAATGGCTACACCTTC
TRBV30	TRBJ2-5	TRBD1	NA	CAWSAISGQGGRETQYF	TGTGCCTGGAGCGCTATCTCCGGACAGGGGGGAAGAGAGACCCAGTACTTC